This T cell receptor (beta chain) was found in a study of blood T cells in healthy people across ages (dated by TCRdb to the mid-2010s). Concerning the study at large: In model experiments, template switching captured roughly one uniquely barcoded TCR beta cDNA molecule for every two T cells. Using deep sequencing normalized with unique cDNA molecular identifiers, the study measured how TCR beta repertoire diversity changes with age. Four age groups were formed from the donors: young (average approximately 16 years), middle-aged (approximately 39), aged (more than 55) and long-lived (less than 85). Donors of different ages were randomly distributed across sequencing lanes to avoid experimental bias. The study analyzed two additional independent replicas of 1 million unique cDNA reads from the same blood draw for two donors, one aged 18 to 30 and one aged 80 or older.

Donors were under 40 systemically healthy Caucasian individuals from Russia aged roughly 6 to 90 years. Around 10 milliliters of peripheral blood were collected from each donor into EDTA-treated Vacutainer tubes. PBMCs were isolated by Ficoll-Paque density-gradient centrifugation, with at least 6 million obtained per sample. Total RNA, at least 6 micrograms per sample, was extracted from PBMCs with Trizol reagent. For every donor, an aliquot of PBMCs went through flow cytometry to measure the percentages of naive CD45RAhigh/CD27high T cells. The library was built by means of 5' RACE. Sequencing was carried out with an Illumina HiSeq 2500. A second PCR of about 7 to 12 cycles was run with a J-beta primer mix and a sample-barcoded 5' primer. Each TCR beta cDNA molecule received a unique molecular identifier from a template-switch 5' adaptor carrying 12 random nucleotides. At least 3 million CDR3-containing paired-end reads were obtained from each sample. First-strand cDNA synthesis was performed from all RNA using the Mint cDNA synthesis kit, with priming by a TRBC-specific oligonucleotide. Following uracil-DNA glycosylase treatment, all cDNA underwent a first 18-cycle PCR with the universal primers M1SS and BC2_uni_R. The study's own analysis went as follows. Normalization of each sample was performed by random selection of 1 million high-quality reads, each carrying a distinct molecular identifier. Reads with shared molecular identifiers were discarded instead of being binned into consensus sequences. MiTCR, set to a Q25 quality threshold and the strictest error-elimination algorithm, was used for CDR3 identification, clonotype clustering and error correction. A nonparametric unseen species model using Euler transformation provided a lower-bound estimate of total TCR beta diversity. TCRdb reprocessing: public reads trimmed at Q25 with fastp, clones called with MiXCR, in-frame beta chains kept. CDR3 protein sequences are deduplicated, and each keeps its most common genes and DNA. These V and J calls are TCRdb output, not the study's own analysis. This sample lists about a million distinct CDR3 sequences; roughly two fifths were detected once. The top ten constitute 10% to 15% of the sample.

The full study reports these points: Observed TCR beta diversity per million T cells fell roughly linearly with age, and a significant reduction was already apparent by age about 43. The CMV infection status of donors was not known, potentially confounding age-related changes in expanded clonotypes. Since profiling was done on bulk unsorted PBMCs, naive and antigen-experienced compartments could not be conclusively compared. The percentage of naive T cells measured by flow cytometry correlated strongly with observed TCR beta diversity. Estimates of total diversity based on one million sequenced T cells were considered lower bounds and underestimates. Compared with the aged group, more naive CD4+ T cells, fewer expanded clones and increased TCR diversity were shown by the long-lived group, suggesting age selection.

Counted from cysteine to phenylalanine, this CDR3 has 13 amino acids. Only the CDR3 part of the read is kept: 39 bases, read in frame from the first base. V drops 6 bases and J drops 3 bases, leaving 9 bases in between. From the germline V gene, CDR1 is SNHLY and CDR2 is FYNNEI. Note on this clonotype: The specificity of this receptor is unknown. There are no base qualities to consult, and no much larger clone falls within one base.

This sequence originates from a man younger than 35 in good health. Sequencing was done on a sample of blood. Recombination linked TRBV2 to TRBJ2-1, with no reliable assignment of the D segment. The CDR3 region reads CASRPVGYNEQFF. The sequence in DNA is TGTGCCAGCAGGCCGGTTGGCTACAATGAGCAGTTCTTC.